Detailed here is one T cell receptor (beta chain). Its target is unknown. The data were obtained in a study of cytomegalovirus exposure and HLA in healthy donors. The PCR employed 60 Vbeta primers together with 13 Jbeta primers. Clones were sequenced by immunoSEQ multiplex PCR, and TCRdb holds only the in-frame ones, with some missing. This repertoire shows 95,000 to 150,000 clones, roughly four fifths found once; its top ten account for about 1.8%. Findings and caveats of the study: Presence/absence results assume similar sequencing depth per donor, which may not hold. The authors later linked a missense DCLRE1C variant to TCR beta V- and J-gene trimming. The investigators catalogued under 200 TCR beta chains as cytomegalovirus-associated. Accurate prediction of most subjects' HLA-A and HLA-B alleles from TCR beta sequences was reported.

The sequencing sample was made of PBMCs. The source of this sequence is a young man in good health and CMV-seronegative.

CDR3 bases: TGTGCCAGTAGATGGGCCTCTAGCACAGATACGCAGTATTTT. Amino acid sequence: CASRWASSTDTQYF. The V call is TRBV19, the J call TRBJ2-3, with D unclear. The CDR3 covers 14 residues. V was shortened by 6 bases and J by 0 bases, with 10 bases between the two germline ends. Germline CDR1 is LNHDA and CDR2 is SQIVND (reference sequence). Combining the CDR3 with reference TRBV19 and TRBJ2-3 gives the whole variable domain DGGITQSPKYLFRKEGQNVTLSCEQNLNHDAMYWYRQDPGQGLRLIYYSQIVNDFQKGDIAEGYSVSREKKESFPLTVTSAQKNPTAFYLCASRWASSTDTQYFGPGTRLTVL.